This T cell receptor (beta chain) emerged from a study of blood T cells in healthy people across ages. For the study at large: Template switching recovered approximately one barcoded beta molecule for every two T cells. General study results and limits: The study found more naive CD4+ cells and higher diversity in long-lived than aged donors.

Combining a sample-barcoded 5' primer with a J-beta primer mix, a second PCR ran for 7 to 11 cycles. CDR3-containing paired-end reads numbered at least 3 million in each sample. TCRdb processed the 5' RACE reads anew with MiXCR; each CDR3 protein has one entry. The sample lists approximately 880,000 distinct CDR3 sequences, around 48% seen once, with around an eighth in the top ten. All donors came from Russia, were Caucasian and healthy, and spanned ages roughly 6 to 100. As for this clonotype: Its antigen is still unknown.

From germline, CDR1 is ENHRY and CDR2 SYGVKD. The CDR3 is 11 amino acids. The receptor comes from a man younger than 40 in good health. The V gene is TRBV10-3, the J gene TRBJ2-5, with D unclear. The end of the DNA is better explained by TRBJ2-7, so the J call may be wrong. The sample taken for sequencing was blood. Written as DNA, the CDR3 is TGTGCCATCAGTGAGGCAGCCGAGCAGTACTTC. Its translation: CAISEAAEQYF.